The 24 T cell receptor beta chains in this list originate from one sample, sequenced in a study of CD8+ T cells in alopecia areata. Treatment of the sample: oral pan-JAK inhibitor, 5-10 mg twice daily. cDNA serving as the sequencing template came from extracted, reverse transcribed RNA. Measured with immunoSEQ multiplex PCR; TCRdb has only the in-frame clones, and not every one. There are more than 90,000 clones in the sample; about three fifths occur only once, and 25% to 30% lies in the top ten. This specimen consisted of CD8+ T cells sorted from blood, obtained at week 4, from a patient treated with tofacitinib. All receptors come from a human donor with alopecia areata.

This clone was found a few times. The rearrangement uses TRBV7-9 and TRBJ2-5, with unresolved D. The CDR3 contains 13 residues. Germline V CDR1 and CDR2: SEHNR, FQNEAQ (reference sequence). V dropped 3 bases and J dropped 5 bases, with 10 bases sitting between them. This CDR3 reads CASSFLPVETQYF. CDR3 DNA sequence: TGTGCCAGCAGCTTCCTTCCGGTGGAGACCCAGTACTTC.

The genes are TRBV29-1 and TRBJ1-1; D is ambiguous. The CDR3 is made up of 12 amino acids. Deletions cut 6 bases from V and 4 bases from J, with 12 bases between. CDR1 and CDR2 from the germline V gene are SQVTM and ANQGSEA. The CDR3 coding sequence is TGCAGCGTGGGCGGGGTTAGCACTGAAGCTTTCTTT. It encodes CSVGGVSTEAFF.

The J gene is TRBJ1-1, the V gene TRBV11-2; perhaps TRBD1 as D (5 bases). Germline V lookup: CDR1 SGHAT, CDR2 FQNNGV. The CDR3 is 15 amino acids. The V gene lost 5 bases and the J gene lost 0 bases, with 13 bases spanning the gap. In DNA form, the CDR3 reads TGTGCCAGCAGCGCCCAATCAGGGTTGAACACTGAAGCTTTCTTT. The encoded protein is CASSAQSGLNTEAFF.

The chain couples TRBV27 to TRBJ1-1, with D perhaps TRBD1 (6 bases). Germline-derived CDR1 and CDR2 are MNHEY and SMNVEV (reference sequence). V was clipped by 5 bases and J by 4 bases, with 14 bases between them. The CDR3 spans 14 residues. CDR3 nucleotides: TGTGCCAGCAGTCTGACAGGAGGAGTCACTGAAGCTTTCTTT. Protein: CASSLTGGVTEAFF.

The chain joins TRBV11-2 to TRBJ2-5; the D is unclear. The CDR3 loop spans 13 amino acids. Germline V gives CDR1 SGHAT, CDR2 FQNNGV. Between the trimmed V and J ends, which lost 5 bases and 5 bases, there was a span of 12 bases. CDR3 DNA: TGTGCCAGCAGCACCTCTAGGAAGGAGACCCAGTACTTC. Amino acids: CASSTSRKETQYF. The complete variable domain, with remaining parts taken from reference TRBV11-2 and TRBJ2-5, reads EAGVAQSPRYKIIEKRQSVAFWCNPISGHATLYWYQQILGQGPKLLIQFQNNGVVDDSQLPKDRFSAERLKGVDSTLKIQPAKLEDSAVYLCASSTSRKETQYFGPGTRLLVL.

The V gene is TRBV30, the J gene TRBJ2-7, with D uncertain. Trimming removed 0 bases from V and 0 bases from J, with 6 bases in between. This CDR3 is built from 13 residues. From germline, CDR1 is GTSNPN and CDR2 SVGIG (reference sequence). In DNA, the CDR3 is TGTGCCTGGAGTGTGGGGATCTCCTACGAGCAGTACTTC. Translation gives CAWSVGISYEQYF.

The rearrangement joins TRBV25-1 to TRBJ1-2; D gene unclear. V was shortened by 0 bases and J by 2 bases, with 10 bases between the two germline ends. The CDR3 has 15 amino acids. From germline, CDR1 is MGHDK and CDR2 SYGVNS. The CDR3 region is CASSEYGDSNYGYTF. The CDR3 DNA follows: TGTGCCAGCAGTGAATATGGTGATAGCAACTATGGCTACACCTTC.

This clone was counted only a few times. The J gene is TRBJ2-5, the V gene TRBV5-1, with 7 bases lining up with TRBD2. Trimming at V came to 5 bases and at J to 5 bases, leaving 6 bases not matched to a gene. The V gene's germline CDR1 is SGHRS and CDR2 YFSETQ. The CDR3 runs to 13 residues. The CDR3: CASRPPGGETQYF. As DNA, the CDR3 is TGCGCCAGCAGACCCCCGGGAGGCGAGACCCAGTACTTC.

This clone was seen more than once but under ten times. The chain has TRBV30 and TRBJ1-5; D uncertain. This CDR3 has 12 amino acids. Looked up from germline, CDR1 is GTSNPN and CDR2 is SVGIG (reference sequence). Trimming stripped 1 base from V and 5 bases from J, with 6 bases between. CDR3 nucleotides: TGTGCCTGGAGTGCCGGTGATCAGCCCCAGCATTTT. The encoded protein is CAWSAGDQPQHF.

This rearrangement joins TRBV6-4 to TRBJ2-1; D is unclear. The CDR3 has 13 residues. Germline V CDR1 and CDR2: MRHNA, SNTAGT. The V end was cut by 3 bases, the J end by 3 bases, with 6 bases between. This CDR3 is CASSESDYNEQFF. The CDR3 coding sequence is TGTGCCAGCAGTGAGTCTGACTACAATGAGCAGTTCTTC.

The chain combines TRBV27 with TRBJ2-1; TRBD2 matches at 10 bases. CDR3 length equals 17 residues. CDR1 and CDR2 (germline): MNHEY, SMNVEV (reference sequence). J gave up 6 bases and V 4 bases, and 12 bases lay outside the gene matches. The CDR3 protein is CASSYNPPGLALNEQFF. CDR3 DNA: TGTGCCAGCAGTTACAATCCACCGGGACTAGCGCTCAATGAGCAGTTCTTC.

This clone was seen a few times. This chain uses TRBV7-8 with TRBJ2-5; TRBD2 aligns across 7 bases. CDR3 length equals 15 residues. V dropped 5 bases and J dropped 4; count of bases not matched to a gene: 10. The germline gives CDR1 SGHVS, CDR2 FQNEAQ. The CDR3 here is CASSPQGGGVETQYF. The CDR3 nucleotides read TGTGCCAGCAGCCCCCAGGGCGGGGGAGTAGAGACCCAGTACTTC.

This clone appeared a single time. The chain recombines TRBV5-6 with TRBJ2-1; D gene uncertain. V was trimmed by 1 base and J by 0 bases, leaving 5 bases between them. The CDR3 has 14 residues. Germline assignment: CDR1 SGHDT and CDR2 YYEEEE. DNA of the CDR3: TGTGCCAGCAGCTTGCTGAGCTCCTACAATGAGCAGTTCTTC. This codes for CASSLLSSYNEQFF.

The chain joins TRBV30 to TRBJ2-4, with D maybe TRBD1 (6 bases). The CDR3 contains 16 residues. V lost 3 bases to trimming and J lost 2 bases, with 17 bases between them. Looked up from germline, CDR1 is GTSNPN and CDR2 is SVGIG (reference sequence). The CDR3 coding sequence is TGTGCCTGGAGGCCCCACAGGGTGGGTCCCAAAAACATTCAGTACTTC. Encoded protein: CAWRPHRVGPKNIQYF.

For the CDR3, the DNA is TGTGCCACCAGCAGAGATCCTTTTTCGGGCGGCGAGCAGTACTTC. Residues: CATSRDPFSGGEQYF. This sequence joins TRBV15 and TRBJ2-7; D unclear. The CDR3 runs to 15 residues. Germline CDR1 and CDR2: LNHNV and YYDKDF (reference sequence). V lost 0 bases and J 6 bases, leaving 15 bases between the germline ends.

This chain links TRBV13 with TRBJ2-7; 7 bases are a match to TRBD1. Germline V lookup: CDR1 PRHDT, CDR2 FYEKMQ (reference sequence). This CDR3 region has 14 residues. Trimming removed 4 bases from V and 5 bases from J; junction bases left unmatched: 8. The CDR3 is CASSSQTGIDEQYF. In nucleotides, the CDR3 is TGTGCCAGCAGCTCTCAGACAGGGATAGACGAGCAGTACTTC. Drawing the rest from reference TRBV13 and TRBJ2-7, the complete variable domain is AAGVIQSPRHLIKEKRETATLKCYPIPRHDTVYWYQQGPGQDPQFLISFYEKMQSDKGSIPDRFSAQQFSDYHSELNMSSLELGDSALYFCASSSQTGIDEQYFGPGTRLTVT.

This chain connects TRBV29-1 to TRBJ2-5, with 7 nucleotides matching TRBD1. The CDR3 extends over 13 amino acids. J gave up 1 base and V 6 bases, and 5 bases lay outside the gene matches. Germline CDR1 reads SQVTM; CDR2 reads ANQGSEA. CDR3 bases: TGCAGCGTAGTACAGGGGTCCCAAGAGACCCAGTACTTC. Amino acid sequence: CSVVQGSQETQYF.

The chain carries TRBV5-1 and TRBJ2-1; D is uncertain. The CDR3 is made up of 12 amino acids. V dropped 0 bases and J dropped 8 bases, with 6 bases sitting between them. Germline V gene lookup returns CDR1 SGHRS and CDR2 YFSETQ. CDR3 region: CASSLVGDEQFF. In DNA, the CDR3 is TGCGCCAGCAGCTTGGTGGGCGATGAGCAGTTCTTC.

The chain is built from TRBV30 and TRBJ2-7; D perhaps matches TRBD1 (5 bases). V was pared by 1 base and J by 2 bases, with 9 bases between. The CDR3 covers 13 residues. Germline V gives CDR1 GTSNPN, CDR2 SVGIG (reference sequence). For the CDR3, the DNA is TGTGCCTGGAGTGCCGACAGTGCCTACGAGCAGTACTTC. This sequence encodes CAWSADSAYEQYF.

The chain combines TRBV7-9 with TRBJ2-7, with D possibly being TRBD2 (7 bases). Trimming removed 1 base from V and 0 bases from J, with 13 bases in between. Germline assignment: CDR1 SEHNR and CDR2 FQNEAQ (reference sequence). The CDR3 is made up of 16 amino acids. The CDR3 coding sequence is TGTGCCAGCAGCTTAGTGGGGCGGGGGCTCTCCTACGAGCAGTACTTC. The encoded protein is CASSLVGRGLSYEQYF.

The CDR3 spells CASSLSPGFQTQYF. The DNA for the CDR3 is TGTGCCAGCAGTTTATCGCCGGGGTTCCAGACCCAGTACTTC. The chain uses TRBV27 and TRBJ2-5; the D gene is possibly TRBD2 (5 bases). The germline CDR1 and CDR2 sequences are MNHEY and SMNVEV (reference sequence). CDR3 length: 14 residues. V was cut by 0 bases and J by 6 bases, with 11 bases left in between.

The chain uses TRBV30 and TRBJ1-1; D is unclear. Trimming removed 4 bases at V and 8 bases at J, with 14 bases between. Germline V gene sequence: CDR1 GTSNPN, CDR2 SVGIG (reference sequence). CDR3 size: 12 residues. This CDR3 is CAWTQPSFEAFF. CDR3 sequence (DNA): TGTGCCTGGACCCAACCGTCCTTCGAAGCTTTCTTT.

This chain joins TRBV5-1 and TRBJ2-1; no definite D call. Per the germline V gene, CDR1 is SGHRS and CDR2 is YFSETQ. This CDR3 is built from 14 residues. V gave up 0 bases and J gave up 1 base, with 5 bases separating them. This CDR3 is CASSLARSYNEQFF. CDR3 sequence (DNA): TGCGCCAGCAGCTTGGCCAGGTCCTACAATGAGCAGTTCTTC.

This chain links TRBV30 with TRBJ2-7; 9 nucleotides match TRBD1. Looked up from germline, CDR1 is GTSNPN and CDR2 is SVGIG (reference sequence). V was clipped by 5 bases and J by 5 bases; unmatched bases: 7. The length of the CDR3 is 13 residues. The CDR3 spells CAWLPGQGHEQYF. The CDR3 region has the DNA TGTGCCTGGCTCCCGGGACAGGGTCACGAGCAGTACTTC.